The T cell receptor (beta chain) under discussion was sequenced for a study of control samples from healthy donors and cancer patients. Germline loops: CDR1 SEHNR, CDR2 FQNEAQ (reference sequence). Trimming pared 6 bases from V and 2 bases from J, leaving 10 bases between. The CDR3 has 13 residues. Repertoires were generated with immunoSEQ multiplex PCR, while TCRdb's copy carries only in-frame clones and drops some. The sample holds around 140,000 clones, 93% seen once. This clonotype was sampled from a man aged 18 to 29 in good health. The genes are TRBV7-9 and TRBJ1-1; no clear D. Material: blood. CDR3 in amino acids: CASRQPPNTEAFF. CDR3 sequence (DNA): TGTGCCAGCAGGCAACCCCCCAACACTGAAGCTTTCTTT.